One T cell receptor (beta chain) is described in this entry. The CDR3 end is not reached by the read, which stops 3 residues before it; the germline J gene fills it in. With 0 bases clipped from V and 7 bases from J, the junction kept 4 bases outside the gene matches. Germline CDR1 is DFQATT and CDR2 is SNEGSKA (reference sequence). The CDR3 loop spans 14 amino acids. TCR beta CDR3 amplified by multiplex PCR from roughly 1,300 ng genomic DNA. The method was immunoSEQ multiplex PCR; TCRdb's version includes in-frame clones alone and lacks a portion of them. Its table lists 20,000 to 30,000 clones. The data originate from a study of T cells in women clearing cervical HPV infection. Study-wide background: Controls gave blood once infection was undetectable; cases at lesion identification.

This chain links TRBV20-1 with TRBJ2-2; 8 bases are shared with TRBD1. The clonotype comes from a woman between 18 and 75 years old with a cervical HPV16 infection that either progressed to CIN3+ or cleared (not recorded which). The sequencing input was blood buffy coat. The part of the CDR3 DNA that was read is TGCAGTGCTAGAGATCAGGGGGCTAACGGGGAG. Translating gives CSARDQGANGE. The entire CDR3 sequence reads CSARDQGANGELFF.